The entry below describes one TCR beta chain. The antigen is not known. These data come from a study of early T cells in non-severe SARS-CoV-2 infection. Looking at the study overall: Unsorted whole blood bulk RNA was sequenced, with unpaired chains. Study results and limitations: Matches to VDJdb favored anti-spike CD8 responses and missed private and CD4 specificities.

TCRdb passed the 5' RACE reads through MiXCR, listing each CDR3 protein once. The data show some 87,000 distinct CDR3 sequences, with more than 10% seen just once and around 1.1% held by the top ten. Germline CDR1 reads LGHNT; CDR2 reads FRNRAP. The V gene end was trimmed by 2 bases and the J gene end by 2 bases; junction bases not matched to a gene: 9. This CDR3 has 17 residues. What was sequenced was whole blood. The J gene is TRBJ2-3, the V gene TRBV12-5, with 8 bases that match TRBD2. The clonotype comes from an adult who was a healthcare worker with PCR-confirmed SARS-CoV-2 infection or an uninfected control (not recorded which). CDR3 loop: CASGLLVAGISTDTQYF. The CDR3 DNA sequence: TGTGCTAGTGGTTTGTTAGTAGCGGGAATCTCCACAGATACGCAGTATTTT. The whole variable domain, remainder taken from reference TRBV12-5 and TRBJ2-3, is DARVTQTPRHKVTEMGQEVTMRCQPILGHNTVFWYRQTMMQGLELLAYFRNRAPLDDSGMPKDRFSAEMPDATLATLKIQPSEPRDSAVYFCASGLLVAGISTDTQYFGPGTRLTVL.